This TCR beta chain was obtained from a study of blood T cells in healthy people across ages. At least 6 million PBMCs were isolated per sample. This clonotype was seen only a few times. A second roughly 7 to 12 cycle PCR used barcoded and J-beta primers. Each cDNA molecule, via a template-switch adaptor with 12 random nucleotides, was tagged. Using its own MiXCR run on the 5' RACE reads, TCRdb lists one record per CDR3 protein. The table includes roughly 1,500,000 distinct CDR3 sequences, around 39% detected once. Per germline, CDR1 SGHTA and CDR2 FQGNSA. The V and J ends lost 2 bases and 6 bases, in that order; junction bases with no gene match: 3. The CDR3 is made up of 16 amino acids.

The chain is built from TRBV7-2 and TRBJ2-1; TRBD2 agrees at 14 bases. Sequencing input: blood. The clonotype originates from a woman between 18 and 29 years old in good health. The CDR3 is CASSLIGTSGSNEQFF. For the CDR3, the DNA is TGTGCCAGCAGCTTAATCGGGACTAGCGGGAGCAATGAGCAGTTCTTC.